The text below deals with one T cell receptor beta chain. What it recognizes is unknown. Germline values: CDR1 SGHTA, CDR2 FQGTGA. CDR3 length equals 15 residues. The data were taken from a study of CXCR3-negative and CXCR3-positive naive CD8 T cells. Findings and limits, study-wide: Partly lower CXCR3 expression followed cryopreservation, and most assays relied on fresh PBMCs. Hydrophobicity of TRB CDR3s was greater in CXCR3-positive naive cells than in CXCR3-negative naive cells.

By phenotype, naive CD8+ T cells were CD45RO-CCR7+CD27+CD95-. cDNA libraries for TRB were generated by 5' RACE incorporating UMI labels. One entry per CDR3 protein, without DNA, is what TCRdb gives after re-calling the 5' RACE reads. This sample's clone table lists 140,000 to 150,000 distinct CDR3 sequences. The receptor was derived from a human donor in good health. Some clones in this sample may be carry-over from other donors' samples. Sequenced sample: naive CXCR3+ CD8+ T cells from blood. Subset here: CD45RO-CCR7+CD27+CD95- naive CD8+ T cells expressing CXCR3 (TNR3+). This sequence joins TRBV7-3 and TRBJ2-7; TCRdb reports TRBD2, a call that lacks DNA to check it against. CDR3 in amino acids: CASSILPQTSYEQYF.